This T cell receptor beta chain derives from a study of T-cell memory formation after mild COVID-19. The CDR3 length is 13 residues. V dropped 5 bases and J dropped 6 bases, with 13 bases sitting between them. CDR1 is SGHTA, CDR2 FQGNSA, per germline. One entry per CDR3 protein, called by TCRdb with MiXCR from the 5' RACE reads. The sample shows roughly 510,000 distinct CDR3 sequences, 15% to 20% of them seen only once. The sequenced sample was PBMCs or a T cell subset sorted from them (not recorded which). This chain connects TRBV7-2 to TRBJ1-1, with no clear D. This TCR was sampled from an adult woman who had mild COVID-19 (a few samples of this study predate the infection). Cell type and time point are not known. The CDR3 region has the DNA TGTGCCAGCAGCCGGCGATCCCCCCCTGAAGCTTTCTTT. This codes for CASSRRSPPEAFF.